This TCR beta chain was documented in a study of lymphopenia after photon versus proton radiotherapy. Study findings and constraints: Under photons, naive T cells and diversity fell while effector/memory populations rose. Larger post-nadir TCR diversity loss correlated inversely with survival in deceased patients. Oligoclonal CD8+ Temra expansion after nadir drove photon patients' diversity drop. Better survival with proton therapy was suggested as possible, not demonstrated.

In the case of this clone: Its antigen is undetermined.

The data were produced by immunoSEQ multiplex PCR, yet TCRdb's version contains in-frame clones alone and is incomplete. The sample includes 37,000 or so clones, around 85% of them seen just once. The CDR3 runs to 11 residues. Germline assignment: CDR1 SEHNR and CDR2 FQNEAQ (reference sequence). V lost 4 bases and J lost 7, with 4 bases in between. The chain uses TRBV7-9 and TRBJ1-4; no definite D call. The source is a man in his forties or fifties with gastric cancer. This specimen consisted of peripheral blood, obtained from a patient treated with photon-based radiotherapy. The CDR3 protein is CASSSREKLFF. In DNA form, the CDR3 reads TGTGCCAGCAGCTCCCGTGAAAAACTGTTTTTT.